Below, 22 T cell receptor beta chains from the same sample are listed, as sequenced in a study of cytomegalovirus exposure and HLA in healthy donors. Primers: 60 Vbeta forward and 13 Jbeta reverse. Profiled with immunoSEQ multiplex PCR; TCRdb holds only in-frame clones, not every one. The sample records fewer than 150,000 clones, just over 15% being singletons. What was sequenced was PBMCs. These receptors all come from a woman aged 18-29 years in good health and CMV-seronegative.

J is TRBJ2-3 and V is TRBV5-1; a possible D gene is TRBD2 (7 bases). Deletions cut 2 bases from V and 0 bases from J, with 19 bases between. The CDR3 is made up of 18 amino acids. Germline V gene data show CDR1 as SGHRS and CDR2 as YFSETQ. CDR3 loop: CASSLRGGASGSTDTQYF. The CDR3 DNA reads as TGCGCCAGCAGCTTACGCGGGGGCGCTTCTGGGAGCACAGATACGCAGTATTTT.

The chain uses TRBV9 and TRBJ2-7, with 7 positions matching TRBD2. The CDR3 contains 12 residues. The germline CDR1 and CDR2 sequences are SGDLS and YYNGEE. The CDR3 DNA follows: TGTGCGGGAGGGCCTCCCTTTGGCGAGCAGTACTTC. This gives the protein CAGGPPFGEQYF.

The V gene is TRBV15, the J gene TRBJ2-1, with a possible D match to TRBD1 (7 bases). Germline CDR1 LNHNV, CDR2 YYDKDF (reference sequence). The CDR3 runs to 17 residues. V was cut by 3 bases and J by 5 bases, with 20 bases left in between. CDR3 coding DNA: TGTGCCACCAGCAGCCTCGGAGGGACAGACCAACACAATGAGCAGTTCTTC. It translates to CATSSLGGTDQHNEQFF. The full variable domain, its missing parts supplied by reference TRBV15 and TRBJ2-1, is DAMVIQNPRYQVTQFGKPVTLSCSQTLNHNVMYWYQQKSSQAPKLLFHYYDKDFNNEADTPDNFQSRRPNTSFCFLDIRSPGLGDTAMYLCATSSLGGTDQHNEQFFGPGTRLTVL.

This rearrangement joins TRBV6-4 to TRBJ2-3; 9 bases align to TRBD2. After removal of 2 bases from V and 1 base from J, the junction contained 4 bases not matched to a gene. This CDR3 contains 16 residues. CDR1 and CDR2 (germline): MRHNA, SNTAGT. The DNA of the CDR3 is TGTGCCAGCAGTGACGGCGGGGGGGCCGGCACAGATACGCAGTATTTT. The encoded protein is CASSDGGGAGTDTQYF.

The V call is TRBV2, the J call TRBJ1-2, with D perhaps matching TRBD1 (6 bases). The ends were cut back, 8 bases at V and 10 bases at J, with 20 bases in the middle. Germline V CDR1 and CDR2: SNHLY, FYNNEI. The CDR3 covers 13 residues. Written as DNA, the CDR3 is TGTGCCAGCGGGGGGGCACGGGGGCTTGACTACACCTTC. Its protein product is CASGGARGLDYTF.

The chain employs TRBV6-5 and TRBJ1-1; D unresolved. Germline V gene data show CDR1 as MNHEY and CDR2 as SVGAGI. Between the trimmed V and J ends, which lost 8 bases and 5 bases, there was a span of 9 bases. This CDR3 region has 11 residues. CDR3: CASSPGTEAFF. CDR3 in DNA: TGTGCCAGCTCCCCCGGGACTGAAGCTTTCTTT.

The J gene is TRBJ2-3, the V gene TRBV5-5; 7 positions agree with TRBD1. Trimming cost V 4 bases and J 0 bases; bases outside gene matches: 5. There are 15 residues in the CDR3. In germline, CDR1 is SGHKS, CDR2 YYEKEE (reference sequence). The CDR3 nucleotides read TGTGCCAGCAGCCCCGGGACAGCTAGCACAGATACGCAGTATTTT. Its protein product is CASSPGTASTDTQYF.

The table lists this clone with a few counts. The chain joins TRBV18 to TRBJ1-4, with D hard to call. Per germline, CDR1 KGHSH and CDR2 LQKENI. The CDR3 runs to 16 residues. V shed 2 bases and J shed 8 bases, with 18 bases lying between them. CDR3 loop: CASSPMSRGSEEKLFF. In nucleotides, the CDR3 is TGTGCCAGCTCACCAATGTCCCGGGGTTCAGAAGAAAAACTGTTTTTT.

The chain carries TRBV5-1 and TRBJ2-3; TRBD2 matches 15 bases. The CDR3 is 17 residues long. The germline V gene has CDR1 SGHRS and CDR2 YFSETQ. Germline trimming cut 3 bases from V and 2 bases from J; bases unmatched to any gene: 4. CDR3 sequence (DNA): TGCGCCAGCAGCTACGGACTAGCGGGAGGGGACACAGATACGCAGTATTTT. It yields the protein CASSYGLAGGDTDTQYF.

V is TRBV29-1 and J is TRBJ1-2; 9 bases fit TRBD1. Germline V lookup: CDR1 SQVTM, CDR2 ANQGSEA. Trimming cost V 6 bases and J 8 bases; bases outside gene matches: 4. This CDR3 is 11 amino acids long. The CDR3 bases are TGCAGCGTACGGACAGGGGCCGGCTACACCTTC. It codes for CSVRTGAGYTF.

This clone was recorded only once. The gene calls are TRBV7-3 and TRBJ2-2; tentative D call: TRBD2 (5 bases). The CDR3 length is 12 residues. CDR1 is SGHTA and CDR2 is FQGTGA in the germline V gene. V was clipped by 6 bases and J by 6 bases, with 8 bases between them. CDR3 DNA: TGTGCCAGCAGGGCGGGCGCCGGGGAGCTGTTTTTT. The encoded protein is CASRAGAGELFF.

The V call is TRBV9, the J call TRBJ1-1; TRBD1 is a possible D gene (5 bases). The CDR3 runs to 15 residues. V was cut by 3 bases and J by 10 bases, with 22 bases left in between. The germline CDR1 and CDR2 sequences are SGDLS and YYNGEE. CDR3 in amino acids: CASSGQQANGFGAFF. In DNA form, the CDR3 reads TGTGCCAGCAGCGGACAACAGGCAAATGGGTTTGGAGCTTTCTTT.

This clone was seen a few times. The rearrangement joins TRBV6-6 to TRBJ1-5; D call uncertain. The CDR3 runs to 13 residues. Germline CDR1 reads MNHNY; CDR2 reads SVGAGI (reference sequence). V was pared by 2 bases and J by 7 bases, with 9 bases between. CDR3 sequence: CASSYGQAQPQHF. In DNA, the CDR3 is TGTGCCAGCAGTTACGGGCAGGCACAGCCCCAGCATTTT.

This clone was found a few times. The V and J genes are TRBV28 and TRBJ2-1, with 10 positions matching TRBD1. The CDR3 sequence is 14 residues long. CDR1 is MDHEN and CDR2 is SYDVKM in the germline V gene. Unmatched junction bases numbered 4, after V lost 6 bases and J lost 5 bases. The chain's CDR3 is CASRGQGFDNEQFF. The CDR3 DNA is TGTGCCAGCAGGGGACAGGGGTTCGACAATGAGCAGTTCTTC.

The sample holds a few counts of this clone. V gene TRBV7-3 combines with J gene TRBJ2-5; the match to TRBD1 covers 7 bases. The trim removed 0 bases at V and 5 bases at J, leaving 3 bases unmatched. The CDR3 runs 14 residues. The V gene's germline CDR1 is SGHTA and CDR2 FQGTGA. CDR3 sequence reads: CASSLTGGGETQYF. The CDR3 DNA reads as TGTGCCAGCAGCTTAACAGGGGGCGGTGAGACCCAGTACTTC.

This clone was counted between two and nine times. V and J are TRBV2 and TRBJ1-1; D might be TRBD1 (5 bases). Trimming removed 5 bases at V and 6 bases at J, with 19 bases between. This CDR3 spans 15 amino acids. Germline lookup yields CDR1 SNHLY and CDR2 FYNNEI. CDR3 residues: CASSPRDLVGAEAFF. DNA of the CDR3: TGTGCCAGCAGTCCCCGGGACTTGGTCGGAGCTGAAGCTTTCTTT.

In DNA form, the CDR3 reads TGTGCCAGTAGTGCCCGGGACACCGTTGGGGAAAAACTGTTTTTT. Translating it yields CASSARDTVGEKLFF. The chain combines TRBV19 with TRBJ1-4, with D perhaps matching TRBD1 (6 bases). This CDR3 region has 15 residues. Per the germline V gene, CDR1 is LNHDA and CDR2 is SQIVND (reference sequence). Trimming took off 5 bases at V and 8 bases at J, with 18 bases between the two ends. Supplemented by reference TRBV19 and TRBJ1-4, the full variable domain reads DGGITQSPKYLFRKEGQNVTLSCEQNLNHDAMYWYRQDPGQGLRLIYYSQIVNDFQKGDIAEGYSVSREKKESFPLTVTSAQKNPTAFYLCASSARDTVGEKLFFGSGTQLSVL.

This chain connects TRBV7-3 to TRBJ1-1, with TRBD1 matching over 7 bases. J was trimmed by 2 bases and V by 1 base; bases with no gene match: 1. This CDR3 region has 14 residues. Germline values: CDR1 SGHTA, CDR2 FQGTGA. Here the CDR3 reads CASSLNRGNTEAFF. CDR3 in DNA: TGTGCCAGCAGCTTAAACAGGGGAAACACTGAAGCTTTCTTT.

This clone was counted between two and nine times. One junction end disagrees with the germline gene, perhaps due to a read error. CDR3 amino acids: CASSRGQRVFF. CDR3 in DNA: TGTGCCAGCAGCCGGGGACAGCGAGTATTTTTT. The J gene is TRBJ1-1, the V gene TRBV6-5, with TRBD1 matching over 7 bases. The germline V gene encodes CDR1 MNHEY and CDR2 SVGAGI. This CDR3 comprises 11 residues.

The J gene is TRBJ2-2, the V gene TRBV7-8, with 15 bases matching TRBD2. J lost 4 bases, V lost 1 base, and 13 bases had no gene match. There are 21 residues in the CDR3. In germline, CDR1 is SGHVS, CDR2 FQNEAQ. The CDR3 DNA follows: TGTGCCAGCAGCTTAGGAACCGGGACTAGCGGGAGGTCTAGAAGCACCGGGGAGCTGTTTTTT. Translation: CASSLGTGTSGRSRSTGELFF. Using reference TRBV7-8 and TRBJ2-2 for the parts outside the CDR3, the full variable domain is GAGVSQSPRYKVAKRGQDVALRCDPISGHVSLFWYQQALGQGPEFLTYFQNEAQLDKSGLPSDRFFAERPEGSVSTLKIQRTQQEDSAVYLCASSLGTGTSGRSRSTGELFFGEGSRLTVL.

The CDR3 loop is CASSYGPGANTGELFF. The CDR3 DNA sequence: TGTGCCAGCAGTTACGGACCAGGGGCGAACACCGGGGAGCTGTTTTTT. This rearrangement joins TRBV6-5 to TRBJ2-2, with D possibly TRBD1 on 6 matching bases. The V end lost 2 bases, the J end lost 0 bases, and 10 bases lay between the germline ends. The CDR3 length is 16 residues. The germline CDR1 and CDR2 sequences are MNHEY and SVGAGI.

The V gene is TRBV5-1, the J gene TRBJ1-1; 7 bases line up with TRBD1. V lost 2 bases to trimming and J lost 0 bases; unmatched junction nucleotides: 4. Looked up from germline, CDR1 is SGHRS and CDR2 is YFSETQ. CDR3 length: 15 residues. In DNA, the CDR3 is TGCGCCAGCAGCTTAAGACAGGGATTGAACACTGAAGCTTTCTTT. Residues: CASSLRQGLNTEAFF.